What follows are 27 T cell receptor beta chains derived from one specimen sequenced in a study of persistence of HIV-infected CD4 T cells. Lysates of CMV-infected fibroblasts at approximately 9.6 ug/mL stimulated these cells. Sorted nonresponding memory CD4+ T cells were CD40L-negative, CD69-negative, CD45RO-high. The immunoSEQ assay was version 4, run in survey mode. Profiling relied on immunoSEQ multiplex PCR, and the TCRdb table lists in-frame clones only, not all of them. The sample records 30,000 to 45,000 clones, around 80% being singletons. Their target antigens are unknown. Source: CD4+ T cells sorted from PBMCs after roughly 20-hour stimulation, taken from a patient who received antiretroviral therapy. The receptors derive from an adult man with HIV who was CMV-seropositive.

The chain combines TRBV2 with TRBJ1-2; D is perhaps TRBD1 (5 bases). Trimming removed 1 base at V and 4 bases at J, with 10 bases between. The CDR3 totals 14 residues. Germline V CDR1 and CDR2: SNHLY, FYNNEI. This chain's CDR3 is CASSEGGVPYGYTF. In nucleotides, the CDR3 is TGTGCCAGCAGTGAAGGGGGGGTTCCCTATGGCTACACCTTC.

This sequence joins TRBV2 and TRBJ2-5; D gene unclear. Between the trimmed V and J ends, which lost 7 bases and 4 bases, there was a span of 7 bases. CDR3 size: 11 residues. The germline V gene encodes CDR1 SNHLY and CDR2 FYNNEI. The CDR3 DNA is TGTGCCAGCACCGTATCAGAGACCCAGTACTTC. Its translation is CASTVSETQYF.

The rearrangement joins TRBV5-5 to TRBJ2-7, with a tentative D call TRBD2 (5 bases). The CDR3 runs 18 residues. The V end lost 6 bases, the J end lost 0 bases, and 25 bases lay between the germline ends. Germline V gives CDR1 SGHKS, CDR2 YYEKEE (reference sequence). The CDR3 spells CASTRGTLDRPSSYEQYF. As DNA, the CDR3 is TGTGCCAGCACCCGGGGAACGCTCGATAGACCAAGCTCCTACGAGCAGTACTTC. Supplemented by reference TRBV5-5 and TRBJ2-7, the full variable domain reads DAGVTQSPTHLIKTRGQQVTLRCSPISGHKSVSWYQQVLGQGPQFIFQYYEKEERGRGNFPDRFSARQFPNYSSELNVNALLLGDSALYLCASTRGTLDRPSSYEQYFGPGTRLTVT.

This CDR3 reads CASSLGTAIYEQYF. CDR3 in DNA: TGTGCCAGCAGTTTGGGGACAGCGATCTACGAGCAGTACTTC. This sequence joins TRBV27 and TRBJ2-7, with 7 positions matching TRBD1. From germline, CDR1 is MNHEY and CDR2 SMNVEV (reference sequence). Unmatched junction bases numbered 5, after V lost 3 bases and J lost 3 bases. This CDR3 comprises 14 residues.

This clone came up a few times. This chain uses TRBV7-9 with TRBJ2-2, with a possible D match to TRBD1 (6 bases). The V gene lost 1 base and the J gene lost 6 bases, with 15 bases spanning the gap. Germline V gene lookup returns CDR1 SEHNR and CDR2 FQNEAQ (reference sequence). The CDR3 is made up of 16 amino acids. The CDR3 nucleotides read TGTGCCAGCAGCTTAGACGGGACAAATGTGGCCGGGGAGCTGTTTTTT. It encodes CASSLDGTNVAGELFF.

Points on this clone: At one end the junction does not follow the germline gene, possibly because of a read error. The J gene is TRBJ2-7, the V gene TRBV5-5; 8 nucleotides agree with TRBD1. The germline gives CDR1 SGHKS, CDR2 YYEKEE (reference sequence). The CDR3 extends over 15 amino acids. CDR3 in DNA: TGTGCCAACCCGAATAGACAGGGGTTCCCCTACGGGCAGTACTTC. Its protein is CANPNRQGFPYGQYF.

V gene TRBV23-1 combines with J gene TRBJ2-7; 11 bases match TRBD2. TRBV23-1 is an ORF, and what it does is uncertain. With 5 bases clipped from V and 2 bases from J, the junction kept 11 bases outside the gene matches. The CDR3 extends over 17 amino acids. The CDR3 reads CASSCPWTSGLAYEQYF. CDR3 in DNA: TGCGCCAGCAGTTGCCCCTGGACTAGCGGGTTAGCCTACGAGCAGTACTTC.

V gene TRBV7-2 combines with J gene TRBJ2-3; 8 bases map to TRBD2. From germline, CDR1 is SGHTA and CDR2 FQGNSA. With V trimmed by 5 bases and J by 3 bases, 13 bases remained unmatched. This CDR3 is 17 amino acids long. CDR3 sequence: CASSGQRAGLATDTQYF. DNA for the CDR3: TGTGCCAGCAGCGGACAGCGGGCAGGACTAGCAACAGATACGCAGTATTTT.

The CDR3 loop is CASSVGLRVGGTQYF. The CDR3 DNA sequence: TGTGCCAGCAGTGTAGGGTTGCGGGTTGGGGGTACGCAGTATTTT. The chain links TRBV2 to TRBJ2-3, with D perhaps being TRBD1 or TRBD2 (5 bases each). Germline V CDR1 and CDR2: SNHLY, FYNNEI. Deletions cut 4 bases from V and 8 bases from J, with 19 bases between. This CDR3 is 15 amino acids long.

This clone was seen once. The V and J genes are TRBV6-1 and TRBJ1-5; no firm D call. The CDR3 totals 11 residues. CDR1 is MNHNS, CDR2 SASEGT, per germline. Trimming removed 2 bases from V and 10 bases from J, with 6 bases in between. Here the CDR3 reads CASSEHIPQHF. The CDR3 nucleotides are TGTGCCAGCAGTGAACATATCCCCCAGCATTTT.

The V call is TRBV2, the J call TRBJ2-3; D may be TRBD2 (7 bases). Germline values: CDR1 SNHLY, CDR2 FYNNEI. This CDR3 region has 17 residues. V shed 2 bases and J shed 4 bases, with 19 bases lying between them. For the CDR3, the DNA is TGTGCCAGCAGTGAACCCGTGGGGAGGGGGGGCGCAGATACGCAGTATTTT. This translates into CASSEPVGRGGADTQYF.

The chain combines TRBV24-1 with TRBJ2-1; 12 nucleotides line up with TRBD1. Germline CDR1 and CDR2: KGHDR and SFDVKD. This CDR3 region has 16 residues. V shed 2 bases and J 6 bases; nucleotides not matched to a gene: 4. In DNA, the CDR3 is TGTGCCACCAGTGATTCCGGGACAGGGGGCTTCAATGAGCAGTTCTTC. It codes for CATSDSGTGGFNEQFF.

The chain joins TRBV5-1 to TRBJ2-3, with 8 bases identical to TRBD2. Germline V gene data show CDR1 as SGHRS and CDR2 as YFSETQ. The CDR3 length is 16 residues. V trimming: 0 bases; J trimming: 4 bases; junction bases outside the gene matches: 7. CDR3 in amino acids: CASSLAIGGAPDTQYF. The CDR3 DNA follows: TGCGCCAGCAGCTTGGCCATCGGGGGGGCCCCAGATACGCAGTATTTT.

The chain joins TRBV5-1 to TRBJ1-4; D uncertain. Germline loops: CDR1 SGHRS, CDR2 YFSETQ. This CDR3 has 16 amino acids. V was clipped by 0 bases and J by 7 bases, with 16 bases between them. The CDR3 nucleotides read TGCGCCAGCAGCTTGGCTGACACCCTAAGCAGTGAAAAACTGTTTTTT. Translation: CASSLADTLSSEKLFF.

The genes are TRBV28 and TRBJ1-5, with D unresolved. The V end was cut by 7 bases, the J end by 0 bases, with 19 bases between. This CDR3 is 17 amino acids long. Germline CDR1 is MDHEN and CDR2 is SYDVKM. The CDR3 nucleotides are TGTGCCAGCACCCCGAGACGCGGGCGGAATAGCAATCAGCCCCAGCATTTT. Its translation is CASTPRRGRNSNQPQHF.

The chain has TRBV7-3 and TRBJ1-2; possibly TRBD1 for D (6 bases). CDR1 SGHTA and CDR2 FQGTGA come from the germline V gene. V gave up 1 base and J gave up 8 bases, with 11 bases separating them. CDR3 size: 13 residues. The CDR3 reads CASSLNAGGGYTF. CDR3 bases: TGTGCCAGCAGCTTAAATGCTGGGGGCGGCTACACCTTC. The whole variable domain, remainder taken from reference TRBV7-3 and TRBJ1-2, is GAGVSQTPSNKVTEKGKYVELRCDPISGHTALYWYRQSLGQGPEFLIYFQGTGAADDSGLPNDRFFAVRPEGSVSTLKIQRTERGDSAVYLCASSLNAGGGYTFGSGTRLTVV.

CDR3 sequence (DNA): TGTGCCAGCAGCTCTCGACAGTCCCCCACACCCACAACTAATGAAAAACTGTTTTTT. It encodes CASSSRQSPTPTTNEKLFF. The rearrangement links TRBV7-9 to TRBJ1-4; D might be TRBD1 (5 bases). Germline-derived CDR1 and CDR2 are SEHNR and FQNEAQ (reference sequence). CDR3 length equals 19 residues. V dropped 4 bases and J dropped 0 bases, with 21 bases sitting between them.

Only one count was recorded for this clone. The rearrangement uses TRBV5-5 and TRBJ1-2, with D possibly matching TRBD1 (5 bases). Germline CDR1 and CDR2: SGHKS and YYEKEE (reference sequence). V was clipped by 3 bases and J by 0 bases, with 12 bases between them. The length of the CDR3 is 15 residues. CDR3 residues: CASSSQGYPNYGYTF. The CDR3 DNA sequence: TGTGCCAGCAGCTCTCAGGGATACCCTAACTATGGCTACACCTTC. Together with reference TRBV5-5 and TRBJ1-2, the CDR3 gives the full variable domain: DAGVTQSPTHLIKTRGQQVTLRCSPISGHKSVSWYQQVLGQGPQFIFQYYEKEERGRGNFPDRFSARQFPNYSSELNVNALLLGDSALYLCASSSQGYPNYGYTFGSGTRLTVV.

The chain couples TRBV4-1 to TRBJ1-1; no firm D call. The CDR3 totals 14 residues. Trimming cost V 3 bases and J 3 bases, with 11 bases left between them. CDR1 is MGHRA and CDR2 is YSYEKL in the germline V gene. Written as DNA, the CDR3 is TGCGCCAGCAGCCACGGCCTTCGGGACACTGAAGCTTTCTTT. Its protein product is CASSHGLRDTEAFF.

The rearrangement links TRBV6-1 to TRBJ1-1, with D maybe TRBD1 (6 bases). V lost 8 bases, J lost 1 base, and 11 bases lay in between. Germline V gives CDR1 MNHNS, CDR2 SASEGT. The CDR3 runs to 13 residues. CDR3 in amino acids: CASCTGRNTEAFF. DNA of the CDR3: TGTGCCAGCTGTACAGGGCGGAACACTGAAGCTTTCTTT.

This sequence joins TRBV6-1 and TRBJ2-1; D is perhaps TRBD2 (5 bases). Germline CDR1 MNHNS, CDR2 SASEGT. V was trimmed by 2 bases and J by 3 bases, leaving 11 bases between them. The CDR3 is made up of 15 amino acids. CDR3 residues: CASSEPSRGYNEQFF. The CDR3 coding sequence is TGTGCCAGCAGTGAACCTAGCCGCGGCTACAATGAGCAGTTCTTC.

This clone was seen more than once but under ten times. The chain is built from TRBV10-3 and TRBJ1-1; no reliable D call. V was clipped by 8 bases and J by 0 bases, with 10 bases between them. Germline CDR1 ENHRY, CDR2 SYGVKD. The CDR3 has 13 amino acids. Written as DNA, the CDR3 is TGTGCCATCGCTGGACGACTGAACACTGAAGCTTTCTTT. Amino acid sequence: CAIAGRLNTEAFF.

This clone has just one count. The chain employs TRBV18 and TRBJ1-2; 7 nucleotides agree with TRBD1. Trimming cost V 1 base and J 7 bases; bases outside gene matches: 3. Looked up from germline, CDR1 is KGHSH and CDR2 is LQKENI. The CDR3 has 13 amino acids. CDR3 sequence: CASSPQGARGYTF. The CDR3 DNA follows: TGTGCCAGCTCACCACAGGGGGCGCGTGGCTACACCTTC.

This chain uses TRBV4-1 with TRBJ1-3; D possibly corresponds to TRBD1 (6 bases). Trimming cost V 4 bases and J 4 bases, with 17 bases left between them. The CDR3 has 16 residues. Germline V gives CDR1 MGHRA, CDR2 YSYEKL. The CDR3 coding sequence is TGCGCCAGCAGCCGCGAATATCGGGGGCCGGGAAACACCATATATTTT. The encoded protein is CASSREYRGPGNTIYF.

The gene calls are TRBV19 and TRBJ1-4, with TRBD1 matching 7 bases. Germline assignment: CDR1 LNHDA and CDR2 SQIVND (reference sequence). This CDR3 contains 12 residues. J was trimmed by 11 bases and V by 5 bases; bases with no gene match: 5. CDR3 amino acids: CASSPQGWKLFF. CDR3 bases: TGTGCCAGTAGTCCACAGGGGTGGAAACTGTTTTTT.

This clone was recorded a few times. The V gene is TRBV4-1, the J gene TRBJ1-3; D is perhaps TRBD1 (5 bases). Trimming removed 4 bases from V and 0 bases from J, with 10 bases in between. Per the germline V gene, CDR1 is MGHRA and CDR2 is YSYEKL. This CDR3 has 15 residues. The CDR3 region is CASSRQFFSGNTIYF. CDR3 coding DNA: TGCGCCAGCAGCCGACAGTTTTTCTCTGGAAACACCATATATTTT.

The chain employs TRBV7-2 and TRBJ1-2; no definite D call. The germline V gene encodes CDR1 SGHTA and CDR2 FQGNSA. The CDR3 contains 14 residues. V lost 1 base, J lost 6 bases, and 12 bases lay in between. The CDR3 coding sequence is TGTGCCAGCAGCTTAGTGGCAGGTTCTCATGGCTACACCTTC. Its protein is CASSLVAGSHGYTF. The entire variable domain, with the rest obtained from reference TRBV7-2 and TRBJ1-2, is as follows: GAGVSQSPSNKVTEKGKDVELRCDPISGHTALYWYRQSLGQGLEFLIYFQGNSAPDKSGLPSDRFSAERTGGSVSTLTIQRTQQEDSAVYLCASSLVAGSHGYTFGSGTRLTVV.